The source of this T cell receptor beta chain is a study of cytomegalovirus exposure and HLA in healthy donors. The wider study: A data release that came early held about 89 million unique TCRs from HLA-typed donors.

General study results and limits: Specificity of a few CMV-associated chains for CMV antigens was verified in vitro. Most of the TCR beta V segments (in an earlier analysis) were productive either about 87% or about 30% of the time.

60 Vbeta and 13 Jbeta primers were used in PCR. Sequenced by immunoSEQ multiplex PCR; TCRdb stores in-frame clones only, minus some. Of 110,000 to 150,000 clones listed, 80% were seen once; the top ten hold approximately 1.1%. J was trimmed by 3 bases and V by 4 bases; bases with no gene match: 4. Germline CDR1 LGHNA, CDR2 YNFKEQ. This CDR3 region has 16 residues. Remarks on this clone: The target antigen is unknown.

Material: PBMCs. The source of this sequence is a female donor in good health and CMV-seronegative. This chain joins TRBV4-2 and TRBJ1-3; TRBD1 aligns across 12 bases. The CDR3 loop reads CASSPGQGAVGNTIYF. In DNA, the CDR3 is TGTGCCAGCAGCCCGGGACAGGGGGCGGTTGGAAACACCATATATTTT.